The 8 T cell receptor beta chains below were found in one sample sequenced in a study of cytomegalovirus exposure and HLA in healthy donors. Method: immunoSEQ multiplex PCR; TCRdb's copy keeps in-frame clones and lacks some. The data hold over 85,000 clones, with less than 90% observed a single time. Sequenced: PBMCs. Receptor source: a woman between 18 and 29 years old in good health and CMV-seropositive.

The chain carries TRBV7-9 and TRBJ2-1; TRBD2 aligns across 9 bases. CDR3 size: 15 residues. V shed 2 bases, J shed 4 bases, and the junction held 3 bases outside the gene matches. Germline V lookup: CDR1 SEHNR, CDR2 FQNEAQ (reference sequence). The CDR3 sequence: CASSLQAGGYNEQFF. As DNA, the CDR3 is TGTGCCAGCAGCTTACAAGCGGGGGGATACAATGAGCAGTTCTTC. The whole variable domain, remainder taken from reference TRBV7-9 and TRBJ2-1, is DTGVSQNPRHKITKRGQNVTFRCDPISEHNRLYWYRQTLGQGPEFLTYFQNEAQLEKSRLLSDRFSAERPKGSFSTLEIQRTEQGDSAMYLCASSLQAGGYNEQFFGPGTRLTVL.

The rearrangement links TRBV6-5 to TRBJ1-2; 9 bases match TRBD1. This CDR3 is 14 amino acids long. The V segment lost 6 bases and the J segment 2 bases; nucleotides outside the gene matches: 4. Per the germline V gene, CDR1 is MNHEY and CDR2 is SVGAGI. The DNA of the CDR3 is TGTGCCAGCAGCTTGGACAGGGGAAACTATGGCTACACCTTC. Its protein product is CASSLDRGNYGYTF.

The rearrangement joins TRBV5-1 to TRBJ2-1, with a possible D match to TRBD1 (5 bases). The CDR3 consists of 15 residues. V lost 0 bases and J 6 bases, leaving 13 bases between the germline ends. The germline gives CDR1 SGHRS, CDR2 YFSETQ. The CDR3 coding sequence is TGCGCCAGCAGCTTGGGGGGCTTTTTGGGCAATGAGCAGTTCTTC. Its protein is CASSLGGFLGNEQFF. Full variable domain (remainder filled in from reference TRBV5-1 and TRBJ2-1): KAGVTQTPRYLIKTRGQQVTLSCSPISGHRSVSWYQQTPGQGLQFLFEYFSETQRNKGNFPGRFSGRQFSNSRSEMNVSTLELGDSALYLCASSLGGFLGNEQFFGPGTRLTVL.

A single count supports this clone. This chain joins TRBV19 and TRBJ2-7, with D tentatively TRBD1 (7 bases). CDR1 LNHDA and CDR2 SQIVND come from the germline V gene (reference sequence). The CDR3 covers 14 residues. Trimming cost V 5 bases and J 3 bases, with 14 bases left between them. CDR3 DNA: TGTGCCAGTAGTGATCACAGGGGACTCTACGAGCAGTACTTC. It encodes CASSDHRGLYEQYF.

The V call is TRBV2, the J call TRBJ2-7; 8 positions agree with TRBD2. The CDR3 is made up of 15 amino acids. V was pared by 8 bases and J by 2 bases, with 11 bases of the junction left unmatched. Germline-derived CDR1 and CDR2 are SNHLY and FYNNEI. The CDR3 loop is CASAHFRGGTYEQYF. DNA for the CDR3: TGTGCCAGCGCTCACTTCCGGGGGGGCACCTACGAGCAGTACTTC. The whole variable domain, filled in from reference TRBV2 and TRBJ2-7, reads EPEVTQTPSHQVTQMGQEVILRCVPISNHLYFYWYRQILGQKVEFLVSFYNNEISEKSEIFDDQFSVERPDGSNFTLKIRSTKLEDSAMYFCASAHFRGGTYEQYFGPGTRLTVT.

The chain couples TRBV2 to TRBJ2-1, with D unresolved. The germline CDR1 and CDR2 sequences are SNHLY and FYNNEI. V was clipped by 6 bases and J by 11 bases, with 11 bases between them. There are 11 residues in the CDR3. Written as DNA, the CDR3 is TGTGCCAGCAGGTTAGCAACGAAGCAGTTCTTC. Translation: CASRLATKQFF.

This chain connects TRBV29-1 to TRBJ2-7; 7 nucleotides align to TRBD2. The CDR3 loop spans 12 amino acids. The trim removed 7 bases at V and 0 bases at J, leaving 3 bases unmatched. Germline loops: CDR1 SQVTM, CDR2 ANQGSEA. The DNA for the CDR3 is TGCAGCGCCACGGGGGGCTCCTACGAGCAGTACTTC. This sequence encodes CSATGGSYEQYF.

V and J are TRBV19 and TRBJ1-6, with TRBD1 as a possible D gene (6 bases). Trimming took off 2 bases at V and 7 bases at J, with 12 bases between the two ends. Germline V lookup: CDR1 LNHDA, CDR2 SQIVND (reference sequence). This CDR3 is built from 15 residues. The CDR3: CASSISGDGNSPLHF. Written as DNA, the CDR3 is TGTGCCAGTAGTATATCAGGGGATGGAAATTCACCCCTCCACTTT.